This T cell receptor (beta chain) was identified in a study of OX40 agonist ivuxolimab in advanced cancers. Background on the study: Partial responses were achieved by three patients, one with hepatocellular carcinoma and two with cutaneous melanoma. The study, taken as a whole, reports: The CD4+ and CD8+ T cells in the blood had expanded clonally by week 6 at 0.1 to 3.0 mg/kg.

As concerns this clone: Its antigen is unknown.

Profiled with immunoSEQ multiplex PCR; TCRdb holds only in-frame clones, not every one. The sample lists 40,000 to 50,000 clones, about 87% occurring once. Autoimmune disease history or systemic immunosuppression excluded patients. Sequencing used CD4+ or CD8+ T cells sorted from blood, obtained in a trial of the OX40 agonist ivuxolimab. The sequence was obtained from an adult with an advanced solid tumor such as melanoma, head and neck, liver or kidney cancer.

The CDR3 loop reads CASSERYDTQYF. The CDR3 nucleotides are TGTGCCAGCAGTGAACGGTACGATACGCAGTATTTT. V gene TRBV2 combines with J gene TRBJ2-3; D is unclear. V dropped 2 bases and J dropped 6 bases, with 6 bases sitting between them. CDR1 SNHLY and CDR2 FYNNEI come from the germline V gene. The CDR3 runs to 12 residues.